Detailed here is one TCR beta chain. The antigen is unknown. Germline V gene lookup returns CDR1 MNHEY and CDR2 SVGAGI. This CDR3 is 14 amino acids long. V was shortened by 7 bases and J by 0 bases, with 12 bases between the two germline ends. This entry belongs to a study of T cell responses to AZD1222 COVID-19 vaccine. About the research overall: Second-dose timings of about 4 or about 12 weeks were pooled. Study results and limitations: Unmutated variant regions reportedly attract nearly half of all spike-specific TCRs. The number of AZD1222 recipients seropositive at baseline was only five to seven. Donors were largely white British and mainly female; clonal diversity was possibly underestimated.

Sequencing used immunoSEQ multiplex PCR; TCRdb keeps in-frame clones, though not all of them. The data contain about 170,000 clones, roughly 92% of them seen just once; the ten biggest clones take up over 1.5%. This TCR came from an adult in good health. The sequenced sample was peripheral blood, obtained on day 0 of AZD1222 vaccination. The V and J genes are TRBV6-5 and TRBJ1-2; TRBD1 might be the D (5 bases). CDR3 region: CASTQGLSNYGYTF. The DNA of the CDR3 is TGTGCCAGCACCCAGGGTCTGTCTAACTATGGCTACACCTTC.